This T cell receptor beta chain is drawn from a study of shared clonotypes between healthy human individuals. Germline CDR1 is GTSNPN and CDR2 is SVGIG (reference sequence). This CDR3 contains 16 residues. V dropped 1 base and J dropped 7 bases, with 22 bases sitting between them. The split of CD4+ cells yielded CD45RA+ naive and CD45RA-negative memory subsets. The table came from immunoSEQ multiplex PCR; TCRdb's copy has only in-frame clones and leaves some out. The table shows approximately 2.5 million clones, with roughly 93% occurring only once. This clone was counted once. Its antigen remains unidentified. General study points: Few donors limited the genetic and exposure-history diversity represented.

J is TRBJ2-5 and V is TRBV30, with TRBD2 as a possible D gene (6 bases). Material for sequencing was naive CD4+ T cells from PBMCs. Documented subset: CD45RA+ positively selected. This receptor was obtained from a man between 18 and 29 years old in good health. Some clones in this sample may be carry-over from other donors' samples. CDR3 sequence reads: CAWSGAGGVGGATQYF. CDR3 DNA: TGTGCCTGGAGTGGAGCGGGCGGAGTAGGTGGAGCGACCCAGTACTTC.